This T cell receptor (beta chain) appears in the sequencing data of a study of shared clonotypes between healthy human individuals. Clones were sequenced by immunoSEQ multiplex PCR, and TCRdb holds only the in-frame ones, with some missing. The sample holds some 2 million clones; 85% to 95% are singletons and the top ten take around 0.13%. Trimming took 2 bases from V and 4 from J, leaving 13 bases between them. Germline V gene lookup returns CDR1 MNHEY and CDR2 SVGAGI. The CDR3 consists of 15 residues. The sample was naive CD4+ T cells sorted from blood. Subset reported: CD45RA+ positively selected. The chain links TRBV6-5 to TRBJ2-3, with D unresolved. This receptor was obtained from a man aged 18 to 30 in good health. In nucleotides, the CDR3 is TGTGCCAGCAGTTACGGCCAGACTTCGGCAGATACGCAGTATTTT. As protein: CASSYGQTSADTQYF.